Listed below are T cell receptor beta chains from one sample, sequenced in a study of CD8 T cells in ankylosing spondylitis. Each CDR3 protein gets one entry after TCRdb re-called the 5' RACE reads with MiXCR. Here the sample spans 250,000 or so distinct CDR3 sequences, 15% to 20% being singletons. The sample consisted of blood, either unsorted or a sorted T cell fraction (not recorded which). Receptors were obtained from a male donor with ankylosing spondylitis or in good health (not recorded which). The CDR3 runs from the conserved cysteine through the conserved F or W. Fields, in order: V gene, D gene, clone size, J gene, CDR3 DNA, CDR3 protein. A D gene is named only where the DNA matches it firmly. For some rows the clone size is stated as once, few or many, or as a class when expanded; others skip it.

TRBV27	-	once	TRBJ2-3	TGTGCCAGCAGTTTCGCTTGGGCAGATACGCAGTATTTT	CASSFAWADTQYF
TRBV29-1	TRBD2	-	TRBJ2-1	TGCAGCGTTGAGGAGCGGGAGGTCGATGAGCAGTTCTTC	CSVEEREVDEQFF
TRBV27	TRBD1	-	TRBJ2-2	TGTGCCAGCAGTTGGACAGGGGGAAACACCGGGGAGCTGTTTTTT	CASSWTGGNTGELFF
TRBV12-3/TRBV12-4	TRBD1	few	TRBJ1-2	TGTGCCAGCAGCCATACAGGACAGGGGGCCAACTATGGCTACACCTTC	CASSHTGQGANYGYTF
TRBV29-1	-	-	TRBJ2-7	TGCAGCGTTGAAGATAAGGGGGGCGCGGATTACGAGCAGTACTTC	CSVEDKGGADYEQYF
TRBV7-6	-	-	TRBJ2-5	TGTGCCAGCAGCTTAGGGGGGATAGCGGAAGAGACCCAGTACTTC	CASSLGGIAEETQYF
TRBV9	TRBD1	few	TRBJ2-7	TGTGCCAGCAGCGAGTCGGGACAGCCCTACGAGCAGTACTTC	CASSESGQPYEQYF
TRBV12-3/TRBV12-4	-	few	TRBJ1-1	TGTGCCAGCAGTTTAGGCTCGGGGGCGGAAGCTTTCTTT	CASSLGSGAEAFF
TRBV14	TRBD2	-	TRBJ2-2	TGTGCCAGCAGCCAAGTTGGCCTAGCGGACTTCACCGGGGAGCTGGTTTTT	CASSQVGLADFTGELVF
TRBV7-3	TRBD1	-	TRBJ2-3	TGTGCCAGCAGCCATACAGGGGGCGAAGATACGCAGTATTTT	CASSHTGGEDTQYF
TRBV19	-	-	TRBJ2-2	TGTGCCAGTAGTATCTTCGGGGGCACCGGGGAGCTGTTTTTT	CASSIFGGTGELFF
TRBV4-1	-	-	TRBJ2-7	TGCGCCAGCAGCCAAACGACAGGATCCTACGAGCAGTACTTC	CASSQTTGSYEQYF
TRBV28	TRBD1	-	TRBJ2-5	TGTGCCAGCCTGACAGGGGATGTAGAGACCCAGTACTTC	CASLTGDVETQYF
TRBV9	-	-	TRBJ2-1	TGTGCCAGCAGCGTAGCCCGCGGGAACAATGAGCAGTTCTTC	CASSVARGNNEQFF
TRBV4-1	TRBD2	-	TRBJ2-7	TGCGCCAGCAGCCCAATAGCGGGAGGGCCTTACGAGCAGTACTTC	CASSPIAGGPYEQYF
TRBV29-1	-	-	TRBJ2-3	TGCAGCGTTGATGGGGTTTGGGACACCCAGAACCGGGACTTCACAGATACGCAGTATTTT	CSVDGVWDTQNRDFTDTQYF
TRBV5-6	-	-	TRBJ2-3	TGTGCCAGCAGCGGGGGTGAAGGCAGACCCACAGATACGCAGTATTTT	CASSGGEGRPTDTQYF
TRBV15	TRBD2	-	TRBJ2-1	TGTGCCACCAGCCCGGCTAGCGGCCACATGGACTCCTACAATGAGCAGTTCTTC	CATSPASGHMDSYNEQFF
TRBV5-1	-	-	TRBJ2-7	TGCGCCAGCTCAGACACGAGCTCCTACGAGCAGTACTTC	CASSDTSSYEQYF
TRBV29-1	-	-	TRBJ2-1	TGCAGCGTTGGATCAGAGCAGTTCTTC	CSVGSEQFF
TRBV10-3	TRBD2	-	TRBJ2-1	TGTGCCATCAGTGAGTCGACTCTGGTTATCACCCGCGGGAGATCCTACAATGAGCAGTTCTTC	CAISESTLVITRGRSYNEQFF
TRBV12-5	TRBD2	-	TRBJ2-1	TGTGCTAGTGGTTTGTTCCCTAGCGGGATAGGCAATGAGCAGTTCTTC	CASGLFPSGIGNEQFF
TRBV20-1	-	few	TRBJ2-5	TGCAGTGCTAGGGCCGACTACTCGCTCCAAGAGACCCAGTACTTC	CSARADYSLQETQYF
TRBV4-1	-	-	TRBJ1-1	TGCGCCAGCAGCCAAGGATCCCGGGACAACACTGAAGCTTTCTTT	CASSQGSRDNTEAFF
TRBV6-5	-	many	TRBJ2-5	TGTGCCAGCAGTTACTCGTCGTTGGGAGAGACCCAGTACTTC	CASSYSSLGETQYF
TRBV3-1	-	many	TRBJ2-7	TGTGCCAGCAGCCACCGCGGCTACGAGCAGTACTTC	CASSHRGYEQYF
TRBV27	TRBD2	-	TRBJ2-1	TGTGCCAGCAGTTTACAACTAGCGCACCGCTCCTACAATGAGCAGTTCTTC	CASSLQLAHRSYNEQFF
TRBV9	-	-	TRBJ2-3	TGTGCCAGCAGCTCACCGGGACTGTGGGATACGCAGTATTTT	CASSSPGLWDTQYF
TRBV20-1	-	few	TRBJ2-1	TGCAGTGCTAGAGATCTCTCAGGAAGTTACAATGAGCAGTTCTTC	CSARDLSGSYNEQFF
TRBV11-2	TRBD2	-	TRBJ2-7	TGTGCCAGCAGCTTTGGAGCGGGATTCTACGAGCAGTACTTC	CASSFGAGFYEQYF
TRBV7-2	TRBD2	few	TRBJ2-7	TGTGCCAGCAGCCCTGGTCCCGGACTAGCCCACGAGCAGTACTTC	CASSPGPGLAHEQYF
TRBV29-1	TRBD1	many	TRBJ2-7	TGCAGCGTCCCCGGACAGGGGGCTGGGGAGCAGTACTTC	CSVPGQGAGEQYF
TRBV4-3	-	-	TRBJ2-3	TGCGCCAGCAGCCAAGATCCGAGGGCTAGCACAGATACGCAGTATTTT	CASSQDPRASTDTQYF
TRBV11-1	-	-	TRBJ2-6	TGTGCCAGCAGCTTCCTTTCGTCACAGGGCGGTGGGGCCAACGTCCTGACTTTC	CASSFLSSQGGGANVLTF
TRBV3-1	TRBD1	-	TRBJ2-5	TGTGCCAGCAGCCAAGCCGACAGGGGGCCACAAGAGACCCAGTACTTC	CASSQADRGPQETQYF
TRBV6-5	TRBD1	few	TRBJ2-7	TGTGCCAGCAGTTACCTACAGGGGGACGGCGAGCAGTACTTC	CASSYLQGDGEQYF
TRBV7-2	-	-	TRBJ2-7	TGTGCCAGCAGCTTAGCGCTCTACAGTCTCACCTACGAGCAGTACTTC	CASSLALYSLTYEQYF
TRBV28	TRBD1	-	TRBJ2-1	TGTGCCGGCAGGACAGGGCCCTACAATGAGCAGTTCTTC	CAGRTGPYNEQFF
TRBV12-3/TRBV12-4	-	few	TRBJ2-1	TGTGCCAGCAGCGGCACAGGTTCCTCCTACAATGAGCAGTTCTTC	CASSGTGSSYNEQFF
TRBV11-2	TRBD1	few	TRBJ2-2	TGTGCCAGCCAAGGGGGCGACGGGGAGCTGTTTTTT	CASQGGDGELFF
TRBV10-3	TRBD1	-	TRBJ2-7	TGTGCCATCCAGGACAGGGTCTCCTACGAGCAGTACTTC	CAIQDRVSYEQYF
TRBV3-1	TRBD2	few	TRBJ2-2	TGTGCCAGCAGCCAAGAACTAGCGGGAGGAGGGACCGGGGAGCTGTTTTTT	CASSQELAGGGTGELFF
TRBV29-1	-	-	TRBJ2-7	TGCAGCGTTTTACTCAACTCCTACGAGCAGTACTTC	CSVLLNSYEQYF
TRBV19	TRBD2	-	TRBJ2-1	TGTGCCAGTAGTACGCAGGGACTAGCGCCGGAAGAGCAGTTCTTC	CASSTQGLAPEEQFF
TRBV21-1	-	few	TRBJ2-7	TGTGCCAGCAGCAACAAAGAGACAGGGTCGCCCTACGAGCAGTACTTC	CASSNKETGSPYEQYF
TRBV7-9	-	-	TRBJ2-2	TGTGCCAGCAGCTTTGATGGGACGAACACCGGGGAGCTGTTTTTT	CASSFDGTNTGELFF
TRBV5-5	TRBD1	-	TRBJ1-5	TGTGCCAGCAGCTTAGACAGGGGCCATCAGCCCCAGCATTTT	CASSLDRGHQPQHF
TRBV27	TRBD2	many	TRBJ2-2	TGTGCCAGCAGCGTCTGGGGGGGACAGCTGTTTTTT	CASSVWGGQLFF
TRBV20-1	-	-	TRBJ2-2	TGCAGTGCCCAGGGATCCGGGGAGCTGTTTTTT	CSAQGSGELFF
TRBV7-9	-	few	TRBJ2-7	TGTGCCAGCAGCTTAGAAGTTGTCTCGGTCTACGAGCAGTACTTC	CASSLEVVSVYEQYF
TRBV12-3/TRBV12-4	-	once	TRBJ2-7	TGTGCCAGCAGTTCCTCACGCTACGAGCAGTACTTC	CASSSSRYEQYF
TRBV6-1	TRBD2	few	TRBJ2-5	TGTGCCAGCAGTCAATTCCTTAGGACTAGCGGGGAAGAGACCCAGTACTTC	CASSQFLRTSGEETQYF
TRBV7-6	-	few	TRBJ2-7	TGTGCCAGCAGCAAATCTGAGGGTCTCCCCTACGAGCAGTACTTC	CASSKSEGLPYEQYF
TRBV6-9	TRBD2	-	TRBJ2-6	TGTGCCAGCAGTAATCCGGGACTAGCTGTTTCTGGGGCCAACGTCCTGACTTTC	CASSNPGLAVSGANVLTF
TRBV19	-	-	TRBJ1-1	TGTGCCAGTAGTCCCCTTTGGGGCACTAGATCGCCGAGCACTGAAGCTTTCTTT	CASSPLWGTRSPSTEAFF